This T cell receptor (beta chain) was sequenced during a study of T cells in Graves' hyperthyroidism and ophthalmopathy. This clonotype was observed many times. The CDR3 sequence is 15 residues long. CDR1 is SGDLS and CDR2 is YYNGEE in the germline V gene. V lost 1 base and J 0 bases, leaving 9 bases between the germline ends. Amplified TCR beta CDR3 regions came from RNA transcripts. The TCR CDR3 first-round RT-PCR relied on the HTBI primer set. Via MiXCR, TCRdb re-called the multiplex PCR reads, giving one row per CDR3 protein. This sample has around 350,000 distinct CDR3 sequences, with 12% to 15% found just once.

The sequence was collected from an older woman with Graves' ophthalmopathy. The sample comprised blood. The chain employs TRBV9 and TRBJ2-3; tentatively, D is TRBD1 or TRBD2 (5 bases each). CDR3 in amino acids: CASSVRDGSTDTQYF. In DNA form, the CDR3 reads TGTGCCAGCAGCGTAAGGGACGGAAGCACAGATACGCAGTATTTT.